Each of the 4 T cell receptor beta chains below was sequenced from the same sample in a study of blood T cell repertoires in COVID-19. Here immunoSEQ multiplex PCR was the method, and the copy in TCRdb shows in-frame clones only, minus some. The table records about 49,000 clones, 80% to 90% of them present only once. Material: peripheral blood. These TCRs come from a woman aged 60-70 years with acute or convalescent COVID-19.

This chain joins TRBV5-8 and TRBJ1-1; tentatively, D is TRBD1 (5 bases). Trimming took 2 bases from V and 0 from J, leaving 8 bases between them. The CDR3 extends over 14 amino acids. Germline CDR1 SGHTS, CDR2 YDEGEE. The CDR3 reads CASSFPGMNTEAFF. The CDR3 coding sequence is TGTGCCAGCAGCTTCCCAGGGATGAACACTGAAGCTTTCTTT. The full variable domain, completed using reference TRBV5-8 and TRBJ1-1, is EAGVTQSPTHLIKTRGQQATLRCSPISGHTSVYWYQQALGLGLQFLLWYDEGEERNRGNFPPRFSGRQFPNYSSELNVNALELEDSALYLCASSFPGMNTEAFFGQGTRLTVV.

V is TRBV2 and J is TRBJ2-5, with TRBD1 matching 9 bases. With 4 bases clipped from V and 5 bases from J, the junction kept 8 bases outside the gene matches. The V gene's germline CDR1 is SNHLY and CDR2 FYNNEI. The CDR3 covers 15 residues. The CDR3, as DNA: TGTGCCAGCAGTGCTAACAGGGGGCAGGGGGAGACCCAGTACTTC. Protein: CASSANRGQGETQYF.

This chain uses TRBV29-1 with TRBJ2-2, with 7 bases identical to TRBD1. Trimming took 5 bases from V and 2 from J; bases not matched to a gene: 8. Germline V CDR1 and CDR2: SQVTM, ANQGSEA. This CDR3 region has 15 residues. The CDR3 nucleotides are TGCAGCGTTATTACAGGGGTACACAACACCGGGGAGCTGTTTTTT. Translated: CSVITGVHNTGELFF.

This clone was picked up a small number of times. Distinct nucleotide sequences in the sample also encode this CDR3. The chain joins TRBV9 to TRBJ2-5; D call uncertain. Germline V gene lookup returns CDR1 SGDLS and CDR2 YYNGEE. The V gene lost 4 bases and the J gene lost 2 bases, with 3 bases spanning the gap. This CDR3 comprises 11 residues. The CDR3 nucleotides are TGTGCCAGCAGCTCGCAAGAGACCCAGTACTTC. It translates to CASSSQETQYF.